This TCR beta chain stems from a study of CD8 T cells in Susac syndrome. Roughly 0.5 to 1 ug RNA was reverse transcribed with random hexamers. TCRdb ran MiXCR on the immunoSEQ multiplex PCR reads and lists one entry per CDR3 protein. The data contain some 150,000 distinct CDR3 sequences, around 95% of them singletons. Per the germline V gene, CDR1 is LGHDT and CDR2 is YNNKEL (reference sequence). The length of the CDR3 is 16 residues. With V trimmed by 0 bases and J by 6 bases, 7 bases remained unmatched. What was sequenced was CD8+ T cells from PBMCs. The chain employs TRBV3-1 and TRBJ1-2; 10 nucleotides line up with TRBD1. This receptor was identified in a human donor with multiple sclerosis. CDR3 sequence reads: CASSQEGTGDRDGYTF. CDR3 nucleotide sequence: TGTGCCAGCAGCCAAGAGGGGACAGGGGATAGGGATGGCTACACCTTC.